This T cell receptor beta chain was obtained from a study of monozygotic twins with inflammatory bowel disease. TCRdb reprocessed the 5' RACE reads, with one entry per CDR3 protein and no DNA. This sample carries a few hundred thousand distinct CDR3 sequences, with 1.5% to 2% going to the ten biggest clones. The germline CDR1 and CDR2 sequences are SGDLS and YYNGEE. The CDR3 has 15 amino acids. The source material was blood. The clonotype comes from a human donor with ulcerative colitis or Crohn's disease, or a healthy co-twin of an affected twin (not recorded which). The chain uses TRBV9 and TRBJ2-5; TCRdb reports TRBD2, a call that lacks DNA to check it against. CDR3 loop: CASSDRGGRQETQYF.